The sequence of this T cell receptor beta chain was determined in a study of blood T cell repertoires in COVID-19 (TCRdb year 2020). About the study as a whole: Samples covering the acute and convalescent phases of COVID-19 were provided by collaborators in the United States, Italy and Spain. The prospective study material was composed of cDNA or gDNA derived from T cells, B-cell-depleted T cells, or PBMCs. The dataset comprised deeply sampled blood TCRbeta repertoires from subjects exposed to, actively infected with, or recovered from COVID-19. The repertoires were made available in a free public database intended to serve as a resource for research on the immune response to SARS-CoV-2. Samples were obtained from the ongoing ImmuneRACE study (first 160 participants) and from 1,254 subjects provided by 6 global collaborators. Sample metadata almost always included a de-identified subject ID, COVID-19 status, age in years and sex. HLA class I and class II types, where available, came from metadata supplied by the sample provider rather than from assay-based typing.

Each collaborating institution followed its own protocols to collect whole blood in K2EDTA tubes. For TCRbeta analysis, collaborators shipped samples in one of three forms: frozen whole blood, isolated PBMCs, or DNA extracted from either of those sample types. TCRbeta CDR3 regions were amplified from genomic DNA by means of the immunoSEQ Assay, a bias-controlled multiplex PCR. The authors' analysis ran thus. Within the assay, amplification of reference gene primers was used to estimate how many nucleated cells each sample contained. To quantify the absolute abundance of each unique TCRbeta CDR3 rearrangement, sequence reads were collapsed and filtered. For each sample, productive Simpson clonality was calculated as the square root of Simpson's diversity index over productive rearrangements. TCRdb stores this immuneACCESS table with in-frame sequences only. Part of the clones is absent; in the studies checked, under half of the shortfall reflects unresolved V genes, and no reason is known for the rest. V and J calls and clone size come straight from that table; D and trimming were deduced from the DNA. Within this sample are about 160,000 clones, with approximately 82% of them counted one time only. The ten most abundant clones make up 22% of the sample.

Results the study describes overall, beyond this receptor: The quantity of clinical and demographic metadata differed by source and by participant and was supplied without curation.

Note on this clone: Its specific antigen is unknown. The input lacks base qualities; no much larger clone sits a single base away.

The material sequenced was peripheral blood. The sequence came from a woman aged 80 or over with acute or convalescent COVID-19.

At the DNA level, the sequence is TGTGCCAGCAGCAAACGCACGAGGGCGTTCACAGATACGCAGTATTTT. Its product reads: CASSKRTRAFTDTQYF. This chain is built from TRBV21-1 and TRBJ2-3; the table names TRBD2, a call not compared with the DNA. TRBV21-1 is a listed pseudogene. The CDR3 spans 16 residues, from the cysteine through the phenylalanine. The DNA shown is the 48-base CDR3, in frame from base 1.